Below are 30 T cell receptor beta chains sequenced from a single sample in a study of blood T cells in healthy people across ages. A second PCR, run for roughly 7 to 11 cycles, used a sample-barcoded 5' primer plus a J-beta primer mix. TCRdb passed the 5' RACE reads through MiXCR, listing each CDR3 protein once. This sample yields roughly 1.5 million distinct CDR3 sequences, of which 35% to 45% are seen a single time; under 5% belongs to the top ten. The specimen was blood. Receptors originate from a woman between 18 and 30 years old in good health.

This chain links TRBV28 with TRBJ2-1; D remains unclear. The CDR3 is 13 residues long. The germline V gene encodes CDR1 MDHEN and CDR2 SYDVKM. V lost 5 bases to trimming and J lost 5 bases, with 10 bases between them. CDR3 residues: CASSTHPNNEQFF. CDR3 nucleotide sequence: TGTGCCAGCAGTACCCATCCTAACAATGAGCAGTTCTTC.

This clonotype was counted ten times or more. The chain links TRBV20-1 to TRBJ2-3, with 9 bases aligning to TRBD2. The CDR3 has 15 amino acids. CDR1 is DFQATT and CDR2 is SNEGSKA in the germline V gene (reference sequence). V dropped 6 bases and J dropped 0; count of bases not matched to a gene: 7. CDR3 region: CSAESSGTSTDTQYF. As DNA, the CDR3 is TGCAGTGCGGAATCTAGCGGGACTAGCACAGATACGCAGTATTTT.

Only a few counts were recorded for this clonotype. The chain links TRBV20-1 to TRBJ1-1, with D possibly matching TRBD1 (5 bases). There are 13 residues in the CDR3. V lost 0 bases, J lost 6 bases, and 11 bases lay in between. CDR1 and CDR2 (germline): DFQATT, SNEGSKA (reference sequence). CDR3 residues: CSARDPGVAEAFF. In DNA form, the CDR3 reads TGCAGTGCTAGAGATCCGGGGGTGGCTGAAGCTTTCTTT.

The J gene is TRBJ2-7, the V gene TRBV2, with 8 positions matching TRBD1. The CDR3 covers 15 residues. J was trimmed by 2 bases and V by 5 bases; bases with no gene match: 8. The germline gives CDR1 SNHLY, CDR2 FYNNEI. The CDR3, as DNA: TGTGCCAGCAGTCTACAGGGGGTAGGGCCCTACGAGCAGTACTTC. It is translated as CASSLQGVGPYEQYF.

The genes are TRBV7-2 and TRBJ2-7; D ambiguous. Trimming took 0 bases from V and 7 from J, leaving 10 bases between them. The CDR3 covers 13 residues. Germline V gene data show CDR1 as SGHTA and CDR2 as FQGNSA. The CDR3: CASSLALRPEQYF. For the CDR3, the DNA is TGTGCCAGCAGCTTAGCTCTGAGGCCGGAGCAGTACTTC.

This rearrangement joins TRBV12-3 or TRBV12-4 to TRBJ1-2; 8 bases agree with TRBD1. V was pared by 6 bases and J by 3 bases, with 3 bases of the junction left unmatched. The length of the CDR3 is 13 residues. The CDR3 here is CASRAGGDYGYTF. As DNA, the CDR3 is TGTGCCAGCAGGGCAGGGGGCGACTATGGCTACACCTTC.

This clonotype has only a few counts. V usage is TRBV7-9 and J usage is TRBJ2-5, with D uncertain. The CDR3 sequence is 14 residues long. V lost 2 bases and J 1 base, leaving 8 bases between the germline ends. The germline CDR1 and CDR2 sequences are SEHNR and FQNEAQ (reference sequence). CDR3 in amino acids: CASSLSDAQETQYF. The CDR3 coding sequence is TGTGCCAGCAGCTTATCTGACGCCCAAGAGACCCAGTACTTC.

The chain couples TRBV7-9 to TRBJ2-1; 10 bases are a match to TRBD2. There are 13 residues in the CDR3. Germline lookup yields CDR1 SEHNR and CDR2 FQNEAQ (reference sequence). V was clipped by 4 bases and J by 10 bases; unmatched bases: 4. For the CDR3, the DNA is TGTGCCAGCAGCTCAACGACTAGCGGGGAGCAGTTCTTC. Amino acid sequence: CASSSTTSGEQFF.

The CDR3 sequence is CSVEDRTGHQIYEQYF. DNA for the CDR3: TGCAGCGTTGAAGATAGGACGGGACACCAAATCTACGAGCAGTACTTC. The chain carries TRBV29-1 and TRBJ2-7; maybe TRBD1 (6 bases). The V and J ends lost 0 bases and 3 bases respectively, with 18 bases between them. CDR1 and CDR2 (germline): SQVTM, ANQGSEA. The CDR3 runs to 16 residues.

This clonotype was seen a handful of times. The chain combines TRBV12-3 or TRBV12-4 with TRBJ1-2; D gene unclear. The CDR3 consists of 14 residues. With 1 base removed from V and 4 bases from J, the gap between germline ends came to 10 bases. The CDR3 is CASSLVAVGYGYTF. The CDR3 nucleotides read TGTGCCAGCAGTTTAGTCGCCGTGGGCTATGGCTACACCTTC.

This clonotype was counted a single time. The germline gene is not matched at one end of the junction; a read error may be the cause. The chain joins TRBV20-1 to TRBJ1-5, with unresolved D. The germline gives CDR1 DFQATT, CDR2 SNEGSKA (reference sequence). The CDR3 sequence is 13 residues long. Here the CDR3 DNA reads TGCAGTGCTGGAGAGTCTGGTGGTCAGCCCCAGCATTTT. The encoded protein is CSAGESGGQPQHF.

This clonotype was seen at least ten times. This chain links TRBV7-9 with TRBJ2-7; 9 positions match TRBD1. The CDR3 length is 16 residues. V trimming: 5 bases; J trimming: 2 bases; junction bases outside the gene matches: 10. Looked up from germline, CDR1 is SEHNR and CDR2 is FQNEAQ (reference sequence). The CDR3 reads CASSNRDRENPYEQYF. In DNA form, the CDR3 reads TGTGCCAGCAGCAACCGGGACAGGGAGAATCCCTACGAGCAGTACTTC.

The chain's CDR3 is CSVERAGFDEQYF. CDR3 sequence (DNA): TGCAGCGTTGAAAGGGCAGGGTTCGACGAGCAGTACTTC. The chain combines TRBV29-1 with TRBJ2-5, with a possible D match to TRBD1 (5 bases). The DNA end lines up better with TRBJ2-7; the J call may be wrong. Per germline, CDR1 SQVTM and CDR2 ANQGSEA. This CDR3 is built from 13 residues.

This clonotype appeared a few times. V and J are TRBV20-1 and TRBJ2-6; TRBD2 agrees at 8 bases. J was trimmed by 1 base and V by 6 bases; bases with no gene match: 11. The CDR3 has 17 residues. In germline, CDR1 is DFQATT, CDR2 SNEGSKA (reference sequence). In DNA form, the CDR3 reads TGCAGTGCAATCGGGGGGGCTTTGAGATCTGGGGCCAACGTCCTGACTTTC. Its protein product is CSAIGGALRSGANVLTF.

The chain couples TRBV12-3 or TRBV12-4 to TRBJ1-1; D unresolved. The CDR3 is made up of 16 amino acids. Trimming removed 3 bases at V and 4 bases at J, with 18 bases between. CDR3: CASSLIARGGGTEAFF. The CDR3 DNA is TGTGCCAGCAGTTTGATTGCCCGTGGTGGTGGCACTGAAGCTTTCTTT.

As to this clonotype: Being one base from a much bigger clone, this may be a read error. The chain is built from TRBV6-5 and TRBJ2-1; 9 nucleotides match TRBD1. The V and J ends lost 11 bases and 2 bases, in that order; junction bases with no gene match: 10. This CDR3 comprises 15 residues. CDR1 and CDR2 (germline): MNHEY, SVGAGI. This chain's CDR3 is CACCLDRGTYNEQFF. The CDR3, as DNA: TGTGCCTGCTGCCTGGACAGGGGAACCTACAATGAGCAGTTCTTC.

This clonotype occurred a few times. J is TRBJ2-7 and V is TRBV7-2; 8 bases are a match to TRBD2. This CDR3 spans 15 amino acids. CDR1 SGHTA and CDR2 FQGNSA come from the germline V gene. J gave up 7 bases and V 3 bases, and 11 bases lay outside the gene matches. The CDR3 DNA sequence: TGTGCCAGCAGCTTCGTAGCGGGGTCTCGGAATGAGCAGTACTTC. Translation: CASSFVAGSRNEQYF.

This clonotype was counted only a few times. The rearrangement uses TRBV14 and TRBJ2-2; D gene uncertain. Trimming removed 2 bases at V and 1 base at J, with 14 bases between. The length of the CDR3 is 17 residues. Germline-derived CDR1 and CDR2 are SGHDN and FVKESK. CDR3 sequence: CASSQLFAAKNTGELFF. CDR3 nucleotides: TGTGCCAGCAGCCAACTATTTGCGGCGAAGAACACCGGGGAGCTGTTTTTT.

The chain combines TRBV2 with TRBJ1-1; a possible D gene is TRBD1 (5 bases). Germline V gene data show CDR1 as SNHLY and CDR2 as FYNNEI. This CDR3 spans 14 amino acids. With 4 bases removed from V and 3 bases from J, the gap between germline ends came to 12 bases. CDR3 DNA: TGTGCCAGCAGTGTGGGACCGCTCTACACTGAAGCTTTCTTT. It codes for CASSVGPLYTEAFF.

The chain combines TRBV4-1 with TRBJ1-2, with a weak D call TRBD1 (6 bases). This CDR3 is built from 16 residues. CDR1 MGHRA and CDR2 YSYEKL come from the germline V gene. V lost 5 bases and J lost 2, with 18 bases in between. The CDR3 nucleotides are TGCGCCAGCAGCTCGCGACAGGTTCGGAGAAACTATGGCTACACCTTC. It is translated as CASSSRQVRRNYGYTF.

In its sample, this clonotype was seen a few times. This chain uses TRBV3-1 with TRBJ1-4, with D perhaps TRBD1 (6 bases). Trimming left V 1 base short and J 3 bases short, with 9 bases between. Germline CDR1 is LGHDT and CDR2 is YNNKEL (reference sequence). This CDR3 is 15 amino acids long. The chain's CDR3 is CASSQGQVPNEKLFF. For the CDR3, the DNA is TGTGCCAGCAGCCAAGGACAGGTACCTAATGAAAAACTGTTTTTT.

The table lists this clonotype with a few counts. The chain carries TRBV6-6 and TRBJ2-6, with a weak D call TRBD2 (6 bases). The CDR3 covers 14 residues. V was shortened by 6 bases and J by 3 bases, with 9 bases between the two germline ends. Germline lookup yields CDR1 MNHNY and CDR2 SVGAGI (reference sequence). CDR3 nucleotides: TGTGCCAGCAGGACTAGGAATGGGGCCAACGTCCTGACTTTC. Its translation is CASRTRNGANVLTF.

The chain links TRBV12-3 or TRBV12-4 to TRBJ2-7; TRBD2 matches 8 bases. Losses at the gene ends were 1 base for V and 6 bases for J; bases not matched to a gene: 5. This CDR3 spans 14 amino acids. The CDR3 DNA sequence: TGTGCCAGCAGTTTAGGGACTAGCAGGAGCGAGCAGTACTTC. Its protein is CASSLGTSRSEQYF.

This chain links TRBV29-1 with TRBJ1-1; D is uncertain. The CDR3 has 14 residues. Germline V gene sequence: CDR1 SQVTM, CDR2 ANQGSEA. V was cut by 1 base and J by 1 base, with 10 bases left in between. The CDR3 protein is CSVEALQKNTEAFF. In nucleotides, the CDR3 is TGCAGCGTTGAAGCACTACAAAAGAACACTGAAGCTTTCTTT.

For the CDR3, the DNA is TGCAGCGTAGGGACAGCTCTCTCTGGGGCCAACGTCCTGACTTTC. Protein: CSVGTALSGANVLTF. This chain joins TRBV29-1 and TRBJ2-6, with 7 nucleotides matching TRBD1. Trimming took 6 bases from V and 0 from J; bases not matched to a gene: 5. The CDR3 contains 15 residues. The germline gives CDR1 SQVTM, CDR2 ANQGSEA.

This clonotype was found once. This rearrangement joins TRBV3-1 to TRBJ2-5; D tentatively reads TRBD1 or TRBD2 (5 bases each). Per germline, CDR1 LGHDT and CDR2 YNNKEL (reference sequence). The V end lost 4 bases, the J end lost 2 bases, and 11 bases lay between the germline ends. The CDR3 consists of 14 residues. The DNA of the CDR3 is TGTGCCAGCAGCCGGAGGACACCTCAAGAGACCCAGTACTTC. Encoded protein: CASSRRTPQETQYF.

V is TRBV18 and J is TRBJ2-3; D is perhaps TRBD1 or TRBD2 (5 bases each). V was pared by 4 bases and J by 3 bases, with 14 bases between. CDR3 length: 15 residues. Germline V CDR1 and CDR2: KGHSH, LQKENI. CDR3 protein: CASSRHVGGTDTQYF. The CDR3 bases are TGTGCCAGCTCACGCCACGTTGGGGGTACAGATACGCAGTATTTT.

Comment on this clonotype: An end of the junction does not agree with germline; a read error may underlie this. V is TRBV9 and J is TRBJ1-6, with D hard to call. The CDR3 length is 15 residues. From germline, CDR1 is SGDLS and CDR2 YYNGEE. CDR3 residues: CASGVSADLGSPLHF. CDR3 DNA: TGTGCCAGCGGCGTAAGCGCGGACCTAGGTTCACCCCTCCACTTT.

CDR3 loop: CASSFTGGMYEQYF. The CDR3 coding sequence is TGTGCCAGCAGTTTCACAGGGGGCATGTACGAGCAGTACTTC. V usage is TRBV27 and J usage is TRBJ2-4; 9 nucleotides align to TRBD1. Matching the DNA end better, TRBJ2-7 makes the J call doubtful. The germline V gene has CDR1 MNHEY and CDR2 SMNVEV (reference sequence). This CDR3 contains 14 residues.

The J gene is TRBJ2-1, the V gene TRBV20-1; D may be TRBD2 (6 bases). The J call could be wrong; TRBJ2-7 is a better fit for the DNA end. CDR3 size: 16 residues. The germline gives CDR1 DFQATT, CDR2 SNEGSKA (reference sequence). Here the CDR3 reads CSARVGGRSSYNEQYF. DNA of the CDR3: TGCAGTGCTAGAGTGGGGGGAAGAAGCTCCTACAATGAGCAGTACTTC.